Each of the 5 T cell receptor beta chains below was sequenced from the same sample in a study of cytomegalovirus exposure and HLA in healthy donors. Method: immunoSEQ multiplex PCR; TCRdb's copy keeps in-frame clones and lacks some. The sample yields about 120,000 clones, nearly 90% seen once. Sequenced sample: PBMCs. These receptor sequences come from a young woman in good health and CMV-seronegative.

The V call is TRBV30, the J call TRBJ2-2, with 8 bases aligning to TRBD1. V gave up 0 bases and J gave up 3 bases; unmatched junction bases: 3. The CDR3 consists of 15 residues. Per germline, CDR1 GTSNPN and CDR2 SVGIG (reference sequence). CDR3 amino acids: CAWSVQDRDTGELFF. CDR3 nucleotides: TGTGCCTGGAGTGTCCAGGACAGGGACACCGGGGAGCTGTTTTTT.

This clone was detected only a few times. The genes are TRBV30 and TRBJ1-5; 7 bases agree with TRBD1. V lost 0 bases and J lost 5; bases outside the gene matches: 13. This CDR3 has 17 amino acids. Germline loops: CDR1 GTSNPN, CDR2 SVGIG (reference sequence). CDR3 coding DNA: TGTGCCTGGAGTGTGTCCCGGACAGGTTTTGGCGATCAGCCCCAGCATTTT. Its translation: CAWSVSRTGFGDQPQHF. Drawing the rest from reference TRBV30 and TRBJ1-5, the complete variable domain is SQTIHQWPATLVQPVGSPLSLECTVEGTSNPNLYWYRQAAGRGLQLLFYSVGIGQISSEVPQNLSASRPQDRQFILSSKKLLLSDSGFYLCAWSVSRTGFGDQPQHFGDGTRLSIL.

The rearrangement uses TRBV5-1 and TRBJ1-4; a possible D gene is TRBD1 (5 bases). Germline-derived CDR1 and CDR2 are SGHRS and YFSETQ. Trimming took off 4 bases at V and 6 bases at J, with 16 bases between the two ends. This CDR3 contains 15 residues. CDR3 sequence reads: CASSPRAGADEKLFF. CDR3 nucleotides: TGCGCCAGCAGCCCCAGGGCAGGAGCAGATGAAAAACTGTTTTTT.

As DNA, the CDR3 is TGCGCCAGCAGTTTACCTAGCGGGGGGGCCCACAATGAGCAGTTCTTC. Translated, it gives CASSLPSGGAHNEQFF. The chain combines TRBV5-1 with TRBJ2-1, with TRBD2 matching over 12 bases. This CDR3 is built from 16 residues. V trimming: 5 bases; J trimming: 5 bases; junction bases outside the gene matches: 8. In germline, CDR1 is SGHRS, CDR2 YFSETQ.

The chain combines TRBV18 with TRBJ1-5; 8 bases agree with TRBD1. Germline V gene lookup returns CDR1 KGHSH and CDR2 LQKENI. The CDR3 spans 15 residues. V lost 6 bases, J lost 3 bases, and 7 bases stayed unmatched. The CDR3, as DNA: TGTGCCAGCTCGGTGGACAGGGTCGCCAATCAGCCCCAGCATTTT. Protein product: CASSVDRVANQPQHF.